The table lists the clone carrying this T cell receptor beta chain with many counts. Its matching antigen is unknown. The data belong to a study of CD8 T cells in ankylosing spondylitis. The study, taken as a whole, reports: Seemingly distinctive of ankylosing spondylitis blood was a TCR beta motif formed by eight highly homologous variants. Clones tied to disease were said to be significantly enriched in matched ankylosing spondylitis synovial fluid.

TCRdb itself ran the 5' RACE reads through MiXCR, one entry per CDR3 protein. The sample lists hundreds of thousands of distinct CDR3 sequences, 20% to 25% occurring once. J was trimmed by 5 bases and V by 4 bases; bases with no gene match: 8. The CDR3 sequence is 15 residues long. CDR1 and CDR2 (germline): SGHRS, YFSETQ. Sample: blood, either unsorted or a sorted T cell fraction (not recorded which). The V call is TRBV5-1, the J call TRBJ2-3, with 9 bases matching TRBD1. The clonotype was recovered from a male donor with ankylosing spondylitis or in good health (not recorded which). The CDR3 loop is CASSGGQGRLDTQYF. The CDR3 DNA sequence: TGCGCCAGCAGCGGGGGACAGGGTAGGCTAGATACGCAGTATTTT.